These T cell receptor beta chains were read from a single sample in a study of cytomegalovirus exposure and HLA in healthy donors. Only in-frame clones appear in the TCRdb table, and some are missing; sequencing was by immunoSEQ multiplex PCR. The sample holds 140,000 or so clones, 80% to 90% seen once. The source material was PBMCs. These receptors all come from a boy aged 2 to 9 in good health and CMV-seronegative. Each CDR3 is given with its conserved first and last residue.

j_call	v_call	cdr3_aa
TRBJ1-3	TRBV7-2	CASSEGSVLAGNTIYF
TRBJ1-6	TRBV5-1	CASSLDSGNSPLHF
TRBJ2-2	TRBV25-1	CASSATTGQIGELFF
TRBJ2-3	TRBV6-1	CASNDRSTDTQYF
TRBJ2-2	TRBV5-1	CASNQRTGELFF
TRBJ2-1	TRBV7-9	CASIARGFDNEQFF
TRBJ1-1	TRBV28	CASSTRTGGHAYTEAFF
TRBJ2-7	TRBV14	CASSLSRVHEQYF
TRBJ2-1	TRBV5-4	CASSPGSLNEQFF
TRBJ1-2	TRBV6-4	CASKPSTASYGYTF
TRBJ1-5	TRBV29-1	CSVSRHNQPQHF
TRBJ1-2	TRBV14	CASSQGNRGAGNGYTF
TRBJ1-2	TRBV9	CASSSGTGADGYTF
TRBJ1-2	TRBV28	CASGRAAYRPSPYGYTF
TRBJ2-1	TRBV29-1	CSAEEGFGNEQFF
TRBJ2-6	TRBV18	CASPVSGANVLTF
TRBJ2-7	TRBV6-8	CASRKQGAYEQYF
TRBJ1-3	TRBV29-1	CSVGRSQGNTIYF
TRBJ1-1	TRBV29-1	CSVGGTREGAFF
TRBJ2-7	TRBV4-3	CASSHQTGASYEQYF
TRBJ2-5	TRBV18	CASSPKDRGGETQYF
TRBJ2-7	TRBV5-1	CASMDGIYEQYF
TRBJ2-2	TRBV5-4	CASSPSTSGGAGELFF
TRBJ2-7	TRBV6-5	CASSYQGLEQYF
TRBJ2-3	TRBV7-3	CASSLLAGDTDTQYF
TRBJ2-5	TRBV7-2	CASRPPGGRETQYF
TRBJ1-4	TRBV7-9	CASRKSQGYLFF
TRBJ2-2	TRBV9	CASSVGQAGGRSGELFF
TRBJ1-1	TRBV27	CASSSGLYTEAFF
TRBJ2-7	TRBV7-9	CASSSAYEQYF